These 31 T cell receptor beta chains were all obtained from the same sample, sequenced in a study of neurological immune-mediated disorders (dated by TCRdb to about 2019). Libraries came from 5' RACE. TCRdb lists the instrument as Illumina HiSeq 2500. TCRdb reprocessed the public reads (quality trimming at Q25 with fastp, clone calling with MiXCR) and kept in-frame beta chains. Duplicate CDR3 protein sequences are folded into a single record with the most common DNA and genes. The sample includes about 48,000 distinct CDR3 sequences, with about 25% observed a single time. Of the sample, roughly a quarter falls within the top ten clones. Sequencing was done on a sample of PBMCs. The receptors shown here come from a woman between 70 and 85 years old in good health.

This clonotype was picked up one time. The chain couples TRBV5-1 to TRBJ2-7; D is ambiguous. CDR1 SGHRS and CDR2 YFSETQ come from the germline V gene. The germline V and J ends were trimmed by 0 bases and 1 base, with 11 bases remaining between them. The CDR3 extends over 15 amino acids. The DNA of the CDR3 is TGCGCCAGCAGCTTGGGGCCAATCCCATCCTACGAGCAGTACTTC. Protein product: CASSLGPIPSYEQYF.

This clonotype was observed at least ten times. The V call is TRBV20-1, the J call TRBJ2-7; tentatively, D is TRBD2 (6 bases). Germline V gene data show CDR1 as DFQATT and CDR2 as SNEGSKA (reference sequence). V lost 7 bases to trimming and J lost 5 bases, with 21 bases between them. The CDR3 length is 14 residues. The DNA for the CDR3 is TGCAGTGTGCTAGCGTCCAGGAAGAACCACGAGCAGTACTTC. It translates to CSVLASRKNHEQYF.

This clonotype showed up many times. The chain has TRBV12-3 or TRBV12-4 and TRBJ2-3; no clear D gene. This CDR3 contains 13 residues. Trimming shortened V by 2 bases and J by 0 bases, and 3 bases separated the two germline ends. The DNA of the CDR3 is TGTGCCAGCAGTTTATTGAGCACAGATACGCAGTATTTT. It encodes CASSLLSTDTQYF.

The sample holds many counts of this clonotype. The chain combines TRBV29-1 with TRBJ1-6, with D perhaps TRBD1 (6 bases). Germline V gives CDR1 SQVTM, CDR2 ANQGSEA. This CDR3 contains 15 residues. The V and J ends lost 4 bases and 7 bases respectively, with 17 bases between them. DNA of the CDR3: TGCAGCGTTGGGAGGGGGAACAGACAAAATTCACCCCTCCACTTT. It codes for CSVGRGNRQNSPLHF. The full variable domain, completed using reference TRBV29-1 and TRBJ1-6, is SAVISQKPSRDICQRGTSLTIQCQVDSQVTMMFWYRQQPGQSLTLIATANQGSEATYESGFVIDKFPISRPNLTFSTLTVSNMSPEDSSIYLCSVGRGNRQNSPLHFGNGTRLTVT.

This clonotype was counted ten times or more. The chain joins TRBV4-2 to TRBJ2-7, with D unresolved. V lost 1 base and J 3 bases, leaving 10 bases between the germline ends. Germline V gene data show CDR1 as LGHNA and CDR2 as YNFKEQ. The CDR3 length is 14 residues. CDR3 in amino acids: CASSQGSSGYEQYF. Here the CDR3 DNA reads TGTGCCAGCAGCCAAGGTAGTAGTGGCTACGAGCAGTACTTC.

The CDR3 sequence is CASSTPESMYEQYF. The CDR3 DNA reads as TGTGCCAGCAGCACCCCAGAGTCAATGTACGAGCAGTACTTC. The chain combines TRBV7-8 with TRBJ2-7; no clear D gene. CDR3 length: 14 residues. Germline V CDR1 and CDR2: SGHVS, FQNEAQ. V lost 5 bases and J 4 bases, leaving 15 bases between the germline ends.

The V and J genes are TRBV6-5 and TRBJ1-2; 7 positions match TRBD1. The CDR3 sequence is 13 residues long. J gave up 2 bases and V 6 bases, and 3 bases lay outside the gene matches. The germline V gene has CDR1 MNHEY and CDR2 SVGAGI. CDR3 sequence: CASRTTGNYGYTF. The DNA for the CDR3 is TGTGCCAGCAGAACGACAGGGAACTATGGCTACACCTTC.

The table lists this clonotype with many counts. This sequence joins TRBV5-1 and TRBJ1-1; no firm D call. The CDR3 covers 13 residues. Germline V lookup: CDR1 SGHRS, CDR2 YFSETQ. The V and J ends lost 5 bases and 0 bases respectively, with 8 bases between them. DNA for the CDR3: TGCGCCAGCAGGGCTTCGGTGAACACTGAAGCTTTCTTT. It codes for CASRASVNTEAFF.

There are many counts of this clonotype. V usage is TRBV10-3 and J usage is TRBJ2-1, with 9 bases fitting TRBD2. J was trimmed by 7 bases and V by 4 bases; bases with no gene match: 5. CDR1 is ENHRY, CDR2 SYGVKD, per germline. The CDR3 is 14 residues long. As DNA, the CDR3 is TGTGCCATCAGTGGTAGCGGGAGCCGAAATGAGCAGTTCTTC. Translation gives CAISGSGSRNEQFF.

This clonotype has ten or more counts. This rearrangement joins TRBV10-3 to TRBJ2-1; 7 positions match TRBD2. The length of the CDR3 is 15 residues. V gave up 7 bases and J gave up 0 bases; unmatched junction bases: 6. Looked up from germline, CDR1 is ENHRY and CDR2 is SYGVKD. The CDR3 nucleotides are TGTGCCATCATGGGGTCGGGGGGCTCCTACAATGAGCAGTTCTTC. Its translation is CAIMGSGGSYNEQFF.

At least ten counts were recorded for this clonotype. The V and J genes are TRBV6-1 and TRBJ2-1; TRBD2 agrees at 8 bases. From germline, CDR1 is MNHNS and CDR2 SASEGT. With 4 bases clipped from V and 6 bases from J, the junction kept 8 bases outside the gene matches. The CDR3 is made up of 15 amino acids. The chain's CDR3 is CASSGDGRGRNEQFF. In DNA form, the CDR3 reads TGTGCCAGCAGTGGCGACGGGAGGGGTCGCAATGAGCAGTTCTTC.

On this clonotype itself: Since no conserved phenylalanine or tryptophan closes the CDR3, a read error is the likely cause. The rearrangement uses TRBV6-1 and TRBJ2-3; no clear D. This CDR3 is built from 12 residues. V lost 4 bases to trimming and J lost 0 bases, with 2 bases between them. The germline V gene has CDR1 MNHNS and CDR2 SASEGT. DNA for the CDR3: TGTGCCAGCAGTGTAAGCACAGATACGCAGTATTTA. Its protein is CASSVSTDTQYL.

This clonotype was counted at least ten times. The CDR3 is CASSFETGLGLEQYF. The CDR3 DNA is TGTGCCAGCAGCTTCGAGACAGGGCTCGGGCTCGAGCAGTACTTC. The V gene is TRBV11-2, the J gene TRBJ2-7, with 7 bases matching TRBD1. Germline V lookup: CDR1 SGHAT, CDR2 FQNNGV. CDR3 length: 15 residues. V lost 3 bases and J lost 6; bases outside the gene matches: 11.

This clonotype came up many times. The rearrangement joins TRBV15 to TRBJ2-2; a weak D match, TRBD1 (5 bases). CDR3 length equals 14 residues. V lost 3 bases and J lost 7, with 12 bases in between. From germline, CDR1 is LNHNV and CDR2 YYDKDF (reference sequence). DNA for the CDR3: TGTGCCACCAGCAGCCAGGGTGGTGTCGGGGAGCTGTTTTTT. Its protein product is CATSSQGGVGELFF. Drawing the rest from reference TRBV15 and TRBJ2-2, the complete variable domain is DAMVIQNPRYQVTQFGKPVTLSCSQTLNHNVMYWYQQKSSQAPKLLFHYYDKDFNNEADTPDNFQSRRPNTSFCFLDIRSPGLGDTAMYLCATSSQGGVGELFFGEGSRLTVL.

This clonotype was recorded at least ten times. The DNA of the CDR3 is TGTGCCAGCAGCTCGTCAGGGAACGGTAATGAAAAACTGTTTTTT. Translated, it gives CASSSSGNGNEKLFF. The chain recombines TRBV7-2 with TRBJ1-4; perhaps TRBD1 as D (5 bases). The germline gives CDR1 SGHTA, CDR2 FQGNSA. The CDR3 is made up of 15 amino acids. Trimming removed 4 bases at V and 4 bases at J, with 13 bases between.

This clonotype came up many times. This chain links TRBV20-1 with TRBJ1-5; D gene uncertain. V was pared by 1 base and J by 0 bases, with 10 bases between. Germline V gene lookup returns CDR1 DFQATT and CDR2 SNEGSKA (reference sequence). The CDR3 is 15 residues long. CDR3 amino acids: CSARVSGYSNQPQHF. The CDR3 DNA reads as TGCAGTGCTAGAGTTTCCGGTTATAGCAATCAGCCCCAGCATTTT.

The CDR3 nucleotides read TGTGCCAGGCCCGGGACGGAGAACACCGGGGAGCTGTTTTTT. It yields the protein CARPGTENTGELFF. The chain employs TRBV12-3 or TRBV12-4 and TRBJ2-2; D is perhaps TRBD1 or TRBD2 (5 bases each). Trimming took 9 bases from V and 1 from J, leaving 12 bases between them. The CDR3 spans 14 residues.

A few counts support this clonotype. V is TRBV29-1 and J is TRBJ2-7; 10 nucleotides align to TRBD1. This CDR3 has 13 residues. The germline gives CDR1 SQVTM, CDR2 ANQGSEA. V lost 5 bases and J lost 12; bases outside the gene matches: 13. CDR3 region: CSVSTGTGAARYF. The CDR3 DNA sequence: TGCAGCGTTTCTACCGGGACAGGGGCCGCGCGGTACTTC.

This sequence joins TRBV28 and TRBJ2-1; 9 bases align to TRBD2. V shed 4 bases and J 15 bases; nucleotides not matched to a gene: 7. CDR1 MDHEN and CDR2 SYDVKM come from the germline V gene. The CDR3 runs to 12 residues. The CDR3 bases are TGTGCCAGCAGTTCGGGCGATAGCGGGAGGTTCTTC. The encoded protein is CASSSGDSGRFF.

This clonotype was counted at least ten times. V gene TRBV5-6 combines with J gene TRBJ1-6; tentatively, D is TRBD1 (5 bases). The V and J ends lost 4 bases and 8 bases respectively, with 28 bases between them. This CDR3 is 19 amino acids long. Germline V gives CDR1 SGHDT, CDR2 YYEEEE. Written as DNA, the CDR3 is TGTGCCAGCAGCGCCCGACTTGAAGGCATGCTCTGGGGGGATTCACCCCTCCACTTT. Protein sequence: CASSARLEGMLWGDSPLHF.

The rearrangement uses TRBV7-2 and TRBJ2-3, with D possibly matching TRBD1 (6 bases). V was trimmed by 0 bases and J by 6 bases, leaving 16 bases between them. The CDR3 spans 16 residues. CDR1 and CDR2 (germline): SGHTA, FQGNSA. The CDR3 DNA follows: TGTGCCAGCAGCTTAGCTGCCAGGGGCCGCGGGGATACGCAGTATTTT. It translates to CASSLAARGRGDTQYF.

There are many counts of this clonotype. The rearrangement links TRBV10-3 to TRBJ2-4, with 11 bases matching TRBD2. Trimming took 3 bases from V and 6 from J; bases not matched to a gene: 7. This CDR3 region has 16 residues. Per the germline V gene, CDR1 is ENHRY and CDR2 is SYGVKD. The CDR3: CAISEIAGGSGNIQYF. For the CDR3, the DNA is TGTGCCATCAGTGAAATAGCGGGAGGGTCGGGAAACATTCAGTACTTC.

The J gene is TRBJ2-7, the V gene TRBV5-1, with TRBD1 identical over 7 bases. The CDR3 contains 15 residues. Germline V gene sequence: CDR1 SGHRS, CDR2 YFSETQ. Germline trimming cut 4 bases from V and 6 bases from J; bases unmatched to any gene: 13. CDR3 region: CASSPQGPPDGEQYF. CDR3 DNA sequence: TGCGCCAGCAGCCCACAGGGGCCCCCGGACGGCGAGCAGTACTTC.

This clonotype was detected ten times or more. CDR3 loop: CSARPSSGASYEQYF. CDR3 sequence (DNA): TGCAGTGCCAGACCCTCTAGCGGGGCCTCCTACGAGCAGTACTTC. J is TRBJ2-7 and V is TRBV20-1, with 9 bases lining up with TRBD2. J lost 0 bases, V lost 6 bases, and 9 bases had no gene match. From germline, CDR1 is DFQATT and CDR2 SNEGSKA (reference sequence). The CDR3 totals 15 residues.

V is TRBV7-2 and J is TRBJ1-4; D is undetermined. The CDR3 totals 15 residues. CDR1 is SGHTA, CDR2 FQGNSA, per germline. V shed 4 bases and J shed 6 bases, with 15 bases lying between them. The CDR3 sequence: CASSSRPASDEKLFF. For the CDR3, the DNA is TGTGCCAGCAGCTCCCGACCCGCTAGTGATGAAAAACTGTTTTTT.

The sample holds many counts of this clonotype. The CDR3 DNA reads as TGTGCCAGCAGCGAGAGACTAGCTCTTTCCTACAATGAGCAGTTCTTC. Protein sequence: CASSERLALSYNEQFF. J is TRBJ2-1 and V is TRBV9, with TRBD2 matching over 7 bases. With V trimmed by 3 bases and J by 1 base, 7 bases remained unmatched. This CDR3 comprises 16 residues. CDR1 is SGDLS and CDR2 is YYNGEE in the germline V gene. Combining the CDR3 with reference TRBV9 and TRBJ2-1 gives the whole variable domain DSGVTQTPKHLITATGQRVTLRCSPRSGDLSVYWYQQSLDQGLQFLIQYYNGEERAKGNILERFSAQQFPDLHSELNLSSLELGDSALYFCASSERLALSYNEQFFGPGTRLTVL.

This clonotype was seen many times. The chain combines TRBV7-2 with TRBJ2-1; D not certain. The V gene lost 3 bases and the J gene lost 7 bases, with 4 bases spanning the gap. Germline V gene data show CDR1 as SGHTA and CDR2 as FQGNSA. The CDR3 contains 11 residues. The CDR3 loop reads CASSLRNEQFF. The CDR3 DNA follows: TGTGCCAGCAGCTTGAGGAATGAGCAGTTCTTC. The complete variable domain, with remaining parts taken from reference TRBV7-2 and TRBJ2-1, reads GAGVSQSPSNKVTEKGKDVELRCDPISGHTALYWYRQSLGQGLEFLIYFQGNSAPDKSGLPSDRFSAERTGGSVSTLTIQRTQQEDSAVYLCASSLRNEQFFGPGTRLTVL.

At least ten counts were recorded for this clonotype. The CDR3 here is CASGRTGELFF. The CDR3 bases are TGTGCCAGCGGTCGAACCGGGGAGCTGTTTTTT. V and J are TRBV5-8 and TRBJ2-2; D is undetermined. V lost 7 bases and J 5 bases, leaving 6 bases between the germline ends. Germline V lookup: CDR1 SGHTS, CDR2 YDEGEE. The CDR3 consists of 11 residues.

The CDR3 region has the DNA TGTGCCAGCCGAGGTCGTGCCTACGAGCAGTACTTC. Amino acids: CASRGRAYEQYF. V gene TRBV7-8 combines with J gene TRBJ2-7; D is ambiguous. Germline assignment: CDR1 SGHVS and CDR2 FQNEAQ. V lost 8 bases and J lost 2, with 10 bases in between. This CDR3 is 12 amino acids long. Filled out from reference TRBV7-8 and TRBJ2-7, the complete variable domain reads GAGVSQSPRYKVAKRGQDVALRCDPISGHVSLFWYQQALGQGPEFLTYFQNEAQLDKSGLPSDRFFAERPEGSVSTLKIQRTQQEDSAVYLCASRGRAYEQYFGPGTRLTVT.

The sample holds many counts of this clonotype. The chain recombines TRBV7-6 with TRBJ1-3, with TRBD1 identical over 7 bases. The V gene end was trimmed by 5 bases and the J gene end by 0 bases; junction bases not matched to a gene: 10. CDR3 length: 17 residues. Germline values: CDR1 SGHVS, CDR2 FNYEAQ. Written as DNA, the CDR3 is TGTGCCAGCAGCCCCTTCCCGGGACAGAGCTCTGGAAACACCATATATTTT. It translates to CASSPFPGQSSGNTIYF. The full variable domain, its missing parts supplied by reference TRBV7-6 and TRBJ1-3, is GAGVSQSPRYKVTKRGQDVALRCDPISGHVSLYWYRQALGQGPEFLTYFNYEAQQDKSGLPNDRFSAERPEGSISTLTIQRTEQRDSAMYRCASSPFPGQSSGNTIYFGEGSWLTVV.

The DNA of the CDR3 is TGTGCCAGCAGCGCATACAGGGAGCTCATGAACACTGAAGCTTTCTTT. This gives the protein CASSAYRELMNTEAFF. The chain uses TRBV5-8 and TRBJ1-1; D may be TRBD1 (6 bases). CDR3 size: 16 residues. Trimming stripped 4 bases from V and 0 bases from J, with 16 bases between. Germline CDR1 SGHTS, CDR2 YDEGEE.